Shown below are 8 T cell receptor beta chains from a single sample sequenced in a study of cytomegalovirus exposure and HLA in healthy donors (dated by TCRdb to about 2017). The library was generated by the immunoSEQ multiplex PCR assay. The multiplex PCR relied on a mix of 60 forward primers for TCR Vbeta segments and 13 reverse primers for TCR Jbeta segments. Here the immuneACCESS table is served through TCRdb, limited to in-frame sequences with V and J called. Missing clones are a known gap in these copies; in checked studies unresolved V genes cover under half, and the rest lacks a known reason. This sample holds some 140,000 clones; around 79% were observed only once. Roughly 10% of the sample is held by the ten biggest clonotypes. Sequenced input: PBMCs. The source is a woman in her forties or fifties in good health and CMV-seropositive.

The V and J genes are TRBV6-1 and TRBJ1-5; possible D gene TRBD1, 5 bases. From germline, CDR1 is MNHNS and CDR2 SASEGT. This CDR3 contains 14 residues. V was trimmed by 2 bases and J by 5 bases, leaving 10 bases between them. CDR3 protein: CASSEQGTDQPQHF. Here the CDR3 DNA reads TGTGCCAGCAGTGAACAGGGAACGGATCAGCCCCAGCATTTT.

The rearrangement links TRBV5-4 to TRBJ1-1; D is perhaps TRBD1 (5 bases). From germline, CDR1 is SGHNT and CDR2 YYREEE (reference sequence). The length of the CDR3 is 12 residues. The V and J ends lost 4 bases and 7 bases respectively, with 11 bases between them. CDR3 loop: CASSPRQSEAFF. The CDR3, as DNA: TGTGCCAGCAGCCCTAGACAGAGTGAAGCTTTCTTT.

V and J are TRBV7-2 and TRBJ1-1; no firm D call. The CDR3 spans 15 residues. Trimming left V 2 bases short and J 8 bases short, with 18 bases between. The germline gives CDR1 SGHTA, CDR2 FQGNSA. DNA for the CDR3: TGTGCCAGCAGCTTATCAGTCGGTCCAGGATCAGAAGCTTTCTTT. It is translated as CASSLSVGPGSEAFF.

This clone appeared once. This sequence joins TRBV19 and TRBJ1-2; 9 bases align to TRBD1. This CDR3 has 13 residues. In germline, CDR1 is LNHDA, CDR2 SQIVND (reference sequence). V shed 6 bases, J shed 3 bases, and the junction held 2 bases outside the gene matches. The CDR3 spells CASSRTGDYGYTF. CDR3 coding DNA: TGTGCCAGTAGCCGGACAGGGGACTATGGCTACACCTTC. The whole variable domain, filled in from reference TRBV19 and TRBJ1-2, reads DGGITQSPKYLFRKEGQNVTLSCEQNLNHDAMYWYRQDPGQGLRLIYYSQIVNDFQKGDIAEGYSVSREKKESFPLTVTSAQKNPTAFYLCASSRTGDYGYTFGSGTRLTVV.

V is TRBV9 and J is TRBJ2-3; 12 bases align to TRBD2. With 0 bases clipped from V and 6 bases from J, the junction kept 8 bases outside the gene matches. In germline, CDR1 is SGDLS, CDR2 YYNGEE. This CDR3 region has 17 residues. The CDR3 sequence: CASSVVPSGGAWDTQYF. CDR3 DNA sequence: TGTGCCAGCAGCGTAGTTCCTAGCGGGGGGGCCTGGGATACGCAGTATTTT.

The chain combines TRBV28 with TRBJ1-1; 8 bases fit TRBD1. V lost 5 bases and J lost 3; bases outside the gene matches: 8. The CDR3 has 15 amino acids. Germline CDR1 MDHEN, CDR2 SYDVKM. CDR3 DNA sequence: TGTGCCAGCAGTGGAGACAGGGGAGGGGACACTGAAGCTTTCTTT. It yields the protein CASSGDRGGDTEAFF.

The rearrangement uses TRBV15 and TRBJ2-3, with TRBD2 matching over 9 bases. The germline gives CDR1 LNHNV, CDR2 YYDKDF (reference sequence). The CDR3 length is 15 residues. The V and J ends lost 0 bases and 6 bases, in that order; junction bases with no gene match: 4. CDR3 nucleotide sequence: TGTGCCACCAGCAGAGATGGACTAGCGCTGGATACGCAGTATTTT. Translation gives CATSRDGLALDTQYF.

This chain uses TRBV7-6 with TRBJ2-6; a weak D match, TRBD1 (5 bases). The V end lost 5 bases, the J end lost 0 bases, and 11 bases lay between the germline ends. Germline loops: CDR1 SGHVS, CDR2 FNYEAQ. The CDR3 sequence is 16 residues long. Written as DNA, the CDR3 is TGTGCCAGCAGCGTCGACAGCCTCTCTGGGGCCAACGTCCTGACTTTC. This encodes CASSVDSLSGANVLTF. The whole variable domain, remainder taken from reference TRBV7-6 and TRBJ2-6, is GAGVSQSPRYKVTKRGQDVALRCDPISGHVSLYWYRQALGQGPEFLTYFNYEAQQDKSGLPNDRFSAERPEGSISTLTIQRTEQRDSAMYRCASSVDSLSGANVLTFGAGSRLTVL.